Included here is one T cell receptor (beta chain) sequence, with context. Its antigen is unknown. A read error may be the cause here, since a much bigger clone is one base away. TCRdb reanalysed the reads using MiXCR and keeps one entry per CDR3 protein. The sample lists 86,000 or so distinct CDR3 sequences; roughly 25% were seen once. These data belong to a study of T cell repertoires in cytomegalovirus infection. The sequence came from a human donor in good health (CMV status not recorded). Some clones in this sample may be carry-over from other donors' samples. The input for sequencing was CD8+ T cells from cultured PBMCs, taken from culture after CMV antigen stimulation.

The CDR3 DNA reads TGTGCCAACATCCTGGAGTGGTCAGGGGGGAACACTGAAGCTTTCTTT. This codes for CANILEWSGGNTEAFF. This rearrangement joins TRBV27 to TRBJ1-1; TRBD1 aligns across 7 bases. Germline V gives CDR1 MNHEY, CDR2 SMNVEV (reference sequence). Losses at the gene ends were 10 bases for V and 1 base for J; bases not matched to a gene: 15. The CDR3 length is 16 residues.